The source of this T cell receptor (beta chain) is a study of control samples from healthy donors and cancer patients. Profiling relied on immunoSEQ multiplex PCR, and the TCRdb table lists in-frame clones only, not all of them. The sample lists roughly 130,000 clones, around 93% occurring once. The CDR3 loop spans 12 amino acids. Germline V gene data show CDR1 as SGHAT and CDR2 as FQNNGV. Trimming stripped 8 bases from V and 0 bases from J, with 5 bases between. The chain uses TRBV11-2 and TRBJ1-3, with D uncertain. The sequence was obtained from a man in his fifties or sixties with head and neck cancer. Sample: PBMCs. CDR3 sequence reads: CASGSSGNTIYF. The CDR3, as DNA: TGTGCCAGCGGAAGCTCTGGAAACACCATATATTTT. The full variable domain, in which reference TRBV11-2 and TRBJ1-3 provide the parts outside the CDR3, is EAGVAQSPRYKIIEKRQSVAFWCNPISGHATLYWYQQILGQGPKLLIQFQNNGVVDDSQLPKDRFSAERLKGVDSTLKIQPAKLEDSAVYLCASGSSGNTIYFGEGSWLTVV.